This T cell receptor beta chain was identified in a study of cytomegalovirus exposure and HLA in healthy donors. Study-wide points: Later work found most CMV-associated TCR beta chains apparently HLA-restricted. TCR beta V segments were, for the most part, productive about 87% or about 30% of the time in an earlier analysis.

Primers: 60 Vbeta forward and 13 Jbeta reverse. Only in-frame clones appear in the TCRdb table, and some are missing; sequencing was by immunoSEQ multiplex PCR. The table includes about 190,000 clones, roughly three quarters detected once. Likely unrecorded immune exposures existed in these nominally healthy donors. Concerning this clone: The antigen remains undetermined.

This clonotype was obtained from a woman aged 18-30 years in good health and CMV-seronegative. Sequenced material: PBMCs.

This chain's CDR3 is CASSSGLPYNEQFF. For the CDR3, the DNA is TGTGCCAGCAGCTCGGGACTACCCTACAATGAGCAGTTCTTC. The J gene is TRBJ2-1, the V gene TRBV7-3; 7 nucleotides align to TRBD2. Trimming removed 4 bases from V and 2 bases from J; junction bases left unmatched: 2. CDR3 length equals 14 residues. Germline-derived CDR1 and CDR2 are SGHTA and FQGTGA.